The 21 T cell receptor beta chains below all came from one sample that was sequenced in a study of OX40 agonist ivuxolimab in advanced cancers. TCRdb's table, derived via immunoSEQ multiplex PCR, lists solely in-frame clones and lacks some. The sample includes under 75,000 clones, roughly 84% seen only once; the top ten take less than 0.9%. Material: CD4+ or CD8+ T cells sorted from blood, obtained in a trial of the OX40 agonist ivuxolimab. The receptors derive from an adult with an advanced solid tumor such as melanoma, head and neck, liver or kidney cancer.

The chain has TRBV19 and TRBJ2-1; 14 positions match TRBD2. Germline V CDR1 and CDR2: LNHDA, SQIVND (reference sequence). V shed 1 base, J shed 12 bases, and the junction held 8 bases outside the gene matches. This CDR3 spans 16 amino acids. The CDR3 sequence: CASSIVGTSGRNRQFF. CDR3 nucleotides: TGTGCCAGTAGTATAGTTGGGACTAGCGGGAGAAATAGGCAGTTCTTC. The full variable domain, rest sourced from reference TRBV19 and TRBJ2-1, is DGGITQSPKYLFRKEGQNVTLSCEQNLNHDAMYWYRQDPGQGLRLIYYSQIVNDFQKGDIAEGYSVSREKKESFPLTVTSAQKNPTAFYLCASSIVGTSGRNRQFFGPGTRLTVL.

The chain uses TRBV7-2 and TRBJ1-1, with D hard to call. Looked up from germline, CDR1 is SGHTA and CDR2 is FQGNSA. The CDR3 is 13 amino acids. V dropped 6 bases and J dropped 1 base, with 9 bases sitting between them. The CDR3 here is CASSLKWNTEAFF. As DNA, the CDR3 is TGTGCCAGCAGTTTGAAGTGGAACACTGAAGCTTTCTTT.

This clone was recorded only once. J is TRBJ2-3 and V is TRBV30, with TRBD2 identical over 8 bases. The CDR3 extends over 15 amino acids. With V trimmed by 5 bases and J by 4 bases, 11 bases remained unmatched. Germline V gene sequence: CDR1 GTSNPN, CDR2 SVGIG (reference sequence). CDR3: CAWSGYGGVSDTQYF. In nucleotides, the CDR3 is TGTGCCTGGTCAGGGTACGGGGGGGTTTCAGATACGCAGTATTTT. The variable domain in full, with the rest retrieved from reference TRBV30 and TRBJ2-3, is SQTIHQWPATLVQPVGSPLSLECTVEGTSNPNLYWYRQAAGRGLQLLFYSVGIGQISSEVPQNLSASRPQDRQFILSSKKLLLSDSGFYLCAWSGYGGVSDTQYFGPGTRLTVL.

The rearrangement uses TRBV6-5 and TRBJ1-3; D unclear. V lost 6 bases, J lost 0 bases, and 12 bases lay in between. The CDR3 totals 15 residues. Germline CDR1 reads MNHEY; CDR2 reads SVGAGI. The CDR3 coding sequence is TGTGCCAGCAGCCGGGAAGGGAACTCTGGAAACACCATATATTTT. Translated: CASSREGNSGNTIYF.

The table lists this clone with a few counts. This sequence joins TRBV2 and TRBJ2-7; D is uncertain. Per germline, CDR1 SNHLY and CDR2 FYNNEI. The CDR3 length is 15 residues. V dropped 0 bases and J dropped 2 bases, with 11 bases sitting between them. DNA of the CDR3: TGTGCCAGCAGTGAAGCTCTTGTCACAGCCTACGAGCAGTACTTC. Translating gives CASSEALVTAYEQYF.

Written as DNA, the CDR3 is TGTGCCAGCAGTTTCGGGGGACAGGGCATCTTATATTCACCCCTCCACTTT. Translating it yields CASSFGGQGILYSPLHF. This sequence joins TRBV28 and TRBJ1-6, with 9 bases matching TRBD1. The length of the CDR3 is 17 residues. The germline V gene has CDR1 MDHEN and CDR2 SYDVKM. J lost 8 bases, V lost 3 bases, and 11 bases had no gene match.

The chain is built from TRBV15 and TRBJ1-5; 11 bases fit TRBD1. Trimming took 0 bases from V and 1 from J; bases not matched to a gene: 5. The CDR3 spans 18 residues. Germline V gene sequence: CDR1 LNHNV, CDR2 YYDKDF (reference sequence). The CDR3 coding sequence is TGTGCCACCAGCAGAGATCGGACAGGGGGCATGAGCAATCAGCCCCAGCATTTT. It translates to CATSRDRTGGMSNQPQHF.

The rearrangement uses TRBV2 and TRBJ2-1, with D possibly TRBD1 on 5 matching bases. CDR3 size: 13 residues. The V end was cut by 7 bases, the J end by 3 bases, with 10 bases between. CDR1 is SNHLY, CDR2 FYNNEI, per germline. The DNA for the CDR3 is TGTGCCAGCAACGAAAGGGGCTACAATGAGCAGTTCTTC. This sequence encodes CASNERGYNEQFF.

This chain uses TRBV6-1 with TRBJ2-5; D is ambiguous. CDR3 length: 15 amino acids. CDR1 and CDR2 from the germline V gene are MNHNS and SASEGT. Trimming left V 5 bases short and J 2 bases short, with 15 bases between. CDR3: CASSPRLGLQETQYF. The DNA for the CDR3 is TGTGCCAGCAGTCCACGTCTAGGGCTTCAAGAGACCCAGTACTTC.

V and J are TRBV30 and TRBJ2-5; perhaps TRBD2 as D (6 bases). Trimming shortened V by 3 bases and J by 4 bases, and 6 bases separated the two germline ends. The germline gives CDR1 GTSNPN, CDR2 SVGIG (reference sequence). This CDR3 is built from 11 residues. The CDR3 spells CAWREGETQYF. The CDR3 DNA sequence: TGTGCCTGGAGGGAGGGAGAGACCCAGTACTTC.

The chain recombines TRBV11-2 with TRBJ1-4, with 7 bases aligning to TRBD1. The CDR3 consists of 13 residues. Trimming removed 5 bases from V and 7 bases from J; junction bases left unmatched: 4. The germline V gene has CDR1 SGHAT and CDR2 FQNNGV. The CDR3 protein is CASSRGDSEKLFF. In DNA form, the CDR3 reads TGTGCCAGCAGCCGAGGGGACAGTGAAAAACTGTTTTTT.

The chain is built from TRBV2 and TRBJ1-1; D ambiguous. This CDR3 has 13 residues. The ends were cut back, 11 bases at V and 2 bases at J, with 15 bases in the middle. Germline values: CDR1 SNHLY, CDR2 FYNNEI. The CDR3 DNA reads as TGTGCCGCCACCACCTTAACAAACACTGAAGCTTTCTTT. Translating gives CAATTLTNTEAFF.

V is TRBV5-4 and J is TRBJ1-4, with unresolved D. V dropped 4 bases and J dropped 8 bases, with 15 bases sitting between them. There are 14 residues in the CDR3. Germline CDR1 reads SGHNT; CDR2 reads YYREEE (reference sequence). The CDR3 bases are TGTGCCAGCAGCGCGGCCCTCCAAGGCGAAAAACTGTTTTTT. The encoded protein is CASSAALQGEKLFF.

This sequence joins TRBV30 and TRBJ2-7, with TRBD1 as a possible D gene (6 bases). V lost 3 bases to trimming and J lost 4 bases, with 16 bases between them. The CDR3 contains 14 residues. Germline V lookup: CDR1 GTSNPN, CDR2 SVGIG (reference sequence). The CDR3 bases are TGTGCCTGGAGGAGTAGGGACATCGGGTACGAGCAGTACTTC. Translated, it gives CAWRSRDIGYEQYF.

The chain recombines TRBV7-2 with TRBJ2-5; D is ambiguous. Per germline, CDR1 SGHTA and CDR2 FQGNSA. The CDR3 consists of 14 residues. Trimming cost V 1 base and J 2 bases, with 8 bases left between them. CDR3 sequence reads: CASSLDGRQETQYF. CDR3 sequence (DNA): TGTGCCAGCAGCTTAGATGGCCGGCAAGAGACCCAGTACTTC.

The chain uses TRBV4-2 and TRBJ1-3; D not resolved. The V and J ends lost 0 bases and 0 bases respectively, with 15 bases between them. The CDR3 consists of 18 residues. Germline V gene data show CDR1 as LGHNA and CDR2 as YNFKEQ. The DNA for the CDR3 is TGTGCCAGCAGCCAAGATTTGGGCGGGTGGAGCTCTGGAAACACCATATATTTT. The encoded protein is CASSQDLGGWSSGNTIYF.

This clone was observed a few times. CDR3 region: CASSDTGGRGGYTF. The CDR3 nucleotides are TGTGCCAGCTCCGATACGGGGGGGCGCGGTGGCTACACCTTC. The V call is TRBV28, the J call TRBJ1-2; TRBD1 might be the D (6 bases). This CDR3 has 14 residues. V was shortened by 8 bases and J by 7 bases, with 20 bases between the two germline ends. Germline V CDR1 and CDR2: MDHEN, SYDVKM.

The V gene is TRBV11-3, the J gene TRBJ2-1; 11 bases align to TRBD2. Germline-derived CDR1 and CDR2 are SGHNT and YENEEA. This CDR3 has 17 amino acids. With V trimmed by 2 bases and J by 0 bases, 3 bases remained unmatched. This CDR3 is CASSLTSGRSSYNEQFF. The CDR3 region has the DNA TGTGCCAGCAGCTTAACTAGCGGGAGAAGCTCCTACAATGAGCAGTTCTTC.

V usage is TRBV4-2 and J usage is TRBJ2-7, with a tentative D call TRBD1 (6 bases). The V end was cut by 1 base, the J end by 2 bases, with 12 bases between. The germline V gene encodes CDR1 LGHNA and CDR2 YNFKEQ. The length of the CDR3 is 15 residues. CDR3 region: CASSQAGQTPYEQYF. In DNA, the CDR3 is TGTGCCAGCAGCCAAGCCGGACAGACTCCCTACGAGCAGTACTTC.

The V and J genes are TRBV6-1 and TRBJ2-7, with a tentative D call TRBD1 (5 bases). Between the trimmed V and J ends, which lost 6 bases and 3 bases, there was a span of 15 bases. CDR3 length: 14 residues. The germline CDR1 and CDR2 sequences are MNHNS and SASEGT. CDR3 amino acids: CASRSGWLGYEQYF. Here the CDR3 DNA reads TGTGCCAGCAGATCAGGGTGGTTGGGCTACGAGCAGTACTTC.

This rearrangement joins TRBV19 to TRBJ2-7, with D perhaps matching TRBD2 (5 bases). Per germline, CDR1 LNHDA and CDR2 SQIVND (reference sequence). Trimming left V 4 bases short and J 0 bases short, with 10 bases between. The length of the CDR3 is 14 residues. The CDR3 region is CASSSGLSSYEQYF. The CDR3, as DNA: TGTGCCAGTAGTAGTGGACTCAGCTCCTACGAGCAGTACTTC.